These 6 T cell receptor beta chains were sequenced from one sample in a study of control samples from healthy donors and cancer patients. The method was immunoSEQ multiplex PCR; TCRdb's version includes in-frame clones alone and lacks a portion of them. The table has tens of thousands of clones, about 93% seen once. The sequencing sample was made of blood. The receptors shown here come from a woman younger than 35 in good health.

This clone was observed a few times. The chain combines TRBV29-1 with TRBJ2-1; TRBD2 matches at 7 bases. This CDR3 is 12 amino acids long. Per the germline V gene, CDR1 is SQVTM and CDR2 is ANQGSEA. With V trimmed by 7 bases and J by 4 bases, 4 bases remained unmatched. CDR3 sequence (DNA): TGCAGCGCAACGGGGGGATACAATGAGCAGTTCTTC. Translated: CSATGGYNEQFF.

V gene TRBV25-1 combines with J gene TRBJ1-6; D not resolved. Trimming removed 2 bases at V and 6 bases at J, with 11 bases between. The CDR3 length is 15 residues. Germline lookup yields CDR1 MGHDK and CDR2 SYGVNS. The CDR3 region has the DNA TGTGCCAGCAGTGAACAGCGTCAGATTAATTCACCCCTCCACTTT. This sequence encodes CASSEQRQINSPLHF.

Only one count was recorded for this clone. The chain is built from TRBV5-1 and TRBJ2-1; TRBD2 matches 10 bases. The CDR3 is 16 residues long. With V trimmed by 4 bases and J by 7 bases, 11 bases remained unmatched. Germline values: CDR1 SGHRS, CDR2 YFSETQ. The CDR3 nucleotides read TGCGCCAGCAGCCCCAACCCCGGGACTAGCGAAAATGAGCAGTTCTTC. It codes for CASSPNPGTSENEQFF. The full variable domain, its missing parts supplied by reference TRBV5-1 and TRBJ2-1, is KAGVTQTPRYLIKTRGQQVTLSCSPISGHRSVSWYQQTPGQGLQFLFEYFSETQRNKGNFPGRFSGRQFSNSRSEMNVSTLELGDSALYLCASSPNPGTSENEQFFGPGTRLTVL.

The chain couples TRBV11-3 to TRBJ2-1; 8 bases are shared with TRBD2. Germline V gene data show CDR1 as SGHNT and CDR2 as YENEEA. The V and J ends lost 5 bases and 4 bases, in that order; junction bases with no gene match: 4. This CDR3 comprises 14 residues. For the CDR3, the DNA is TGTGCCAGCAGCCCGGGGGGGGGTTACAATGAGCAGTTCTTC. Residues: CASSPGGGYNEQFF.

The chain uses TRBV25-1 and TRBJ2-7; possible D gene TRBD2, 6 bases. Germline CDR1 is MGHDK and CDR2 is SYGVNS. The CDR3 has 11 residues. V lost 8 bases and J 5 bases, leaving 10 bases between the germline ends. CDR3 region: CASGREDEQYF. The CDR3 DNA reads as TGTGCCAGCGGCAGGGAGGACGAGCAGTACTTC.

The chain employs TRBV19 and TRBJ1-5; D uncertain. The germline V and J ends were trimmed by 3 bases and 0 bases, with 6 bases remaining between them. The V gene's germline CDR1 is LNHDA and CDR2 SQIVND (reference sequence). The CDR3 spans 14 residues. CDR3 in DNA: TGTGCCAGTAGTATGGGGATTAGCAATCAGCCCCAGCATTTT. This encodes CASSMGISNQPQHF.